The clone carrying this T cell receptor (beta chain) was detected ten times or more. Its antigen is unidentified. At one end, the junction sequence differs from germline, possibly due to a read error. The data were obtained in a study of T cell repertoires in cytomegalovirus infection. As for the study in general: CMV infection plus the matching HLA type was flagged by public TCR beta signatures. Findings and limits, study-wide: Identification of carriers of CMV plus the relevant HLA was achieved through cumulative public TCR beta family frequency. HLA-C-restricted CMV clonotypes gave the most frequent clonotype in two of eight donors.

The CDR3 runs 12 residues. In germline, CDR1 is MGHRA, CDR2 YSYEKL. TCRdb independently ran MiXCR on the reads; one entry per CDR3 protein. This sample yields approximately 770,000 distinct CDR3 sequences, of which under 35% are seen a single time; around 12% belongs to the top ten. The sample in question was cultured CD8+ T cells from PBMCs, obtained from culture after CMV antigen stimulation. This receptor was obtained from a human donor in good health (CMV status not recorded). Some clones in this sample may be carry-over from other donors' samples. The J gene is TRBJ2-1, the V gene TRBV4-1; TRBD2 might be the D (5 bases). The CDR3 region is CASSQDLNEQFF. The CDR3 DNA sequence: TGTGCCAGCAGCCAGGACTTAAATGAGCAGTTCTTC.